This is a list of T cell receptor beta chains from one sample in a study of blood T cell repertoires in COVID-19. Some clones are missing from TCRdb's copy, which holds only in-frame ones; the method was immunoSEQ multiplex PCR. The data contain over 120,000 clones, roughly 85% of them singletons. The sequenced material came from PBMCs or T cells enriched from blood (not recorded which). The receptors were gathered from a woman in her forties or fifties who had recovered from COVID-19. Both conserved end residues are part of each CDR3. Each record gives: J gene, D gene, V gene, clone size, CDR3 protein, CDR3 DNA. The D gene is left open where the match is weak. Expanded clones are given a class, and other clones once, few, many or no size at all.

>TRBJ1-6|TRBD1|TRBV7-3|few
CASSLGTGRHSPLHF
TGTGCCAGCAGCTTGGGGACAGGTCGACATTCACCCCTCCACTTT
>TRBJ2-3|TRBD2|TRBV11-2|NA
CASSFLSGGTDTQYF
TGTGCCAGCAGCTTTCTTAGCGGGGGAACAGATACGCAGTATTTT
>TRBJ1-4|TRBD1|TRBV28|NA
CASSRDRVGEKLFF
TGTGCCAGCAGCCGGGACAGGGTTGGTGAAAAACTGTTTTTT
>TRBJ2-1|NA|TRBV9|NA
CASSVGEGSGYNEQFF
TGTGCCAGCAGCGTAGGAGAAGGGAGTGGGTACAATGAGCAGTTCTTC
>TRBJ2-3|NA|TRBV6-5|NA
CASSYSRGLSTDTQYF
TGTGCCAGCAGTTACTCGAGGGGACTGAGCACAGATACGCAGTATTTT
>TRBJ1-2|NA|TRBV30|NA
CAWMVRGIKANYGYTF
TGTGCCTGGATGGTGCGGGGCATCAAAGCTAACTATGGCTACACCTTC
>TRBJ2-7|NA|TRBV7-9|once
CASSGRGEYEQYF
TGTGCCAGCAGCGGGAGGGGGGAATACGAGCAGTACTTC
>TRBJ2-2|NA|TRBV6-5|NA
CASSSGSPGGGELFF
TGTGCCAGCAGTAGCGGGAGCCCAGGGGGCGGGGAGCTGTTTTTT
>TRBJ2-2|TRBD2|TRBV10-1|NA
CASSEAGGIGGELFF
TGCGCCAGCAGTGAGGCGGGGGGCATTGGCGGGGAGCTGTTTTTT
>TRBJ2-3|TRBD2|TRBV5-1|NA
CASSFNPGLAGTDTQYF
TGCGCCAGCAGCTTCAACCCTGGACTAGCGGGCACAGATACGCAGTATTTT
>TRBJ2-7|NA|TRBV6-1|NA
CASSEPGQNTYEQYF
TGTGCCAGCAGTGAACCAGGACAGAATACATACGAGCAGTACTTC
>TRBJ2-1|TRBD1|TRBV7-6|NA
CASSIGQVSDEQFF
TGTGCCAGCAGCATTGGACAGGTGTCTGATGAGCAGTTCTTC
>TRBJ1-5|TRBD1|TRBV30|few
CAWSMTGPSQPQHF
TGTGCCTGGAGTATGACAGGGCCCTCTCAGCCCCAGCATTTT
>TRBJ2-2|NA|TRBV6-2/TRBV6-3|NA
CASSYPVTGELFF
TGTGCCAGCAGTTACCCAGTTACCGGGGAGCTGTTTTTT
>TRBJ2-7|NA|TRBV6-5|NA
CASSRTVYEQYF
TGTGCCAGCAGTAGGACTGTCTACGAGCAGTACTTC
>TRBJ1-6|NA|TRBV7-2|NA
CASSLGQVVSPLHF
TGTGCCAGCAGCTTAGGTCAGGTTGTTTCACCCCTCCACTTT
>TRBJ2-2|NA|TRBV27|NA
CASGPGGELFF
TGTGCCAGTGGCCCGGGCGGGGAGCTGTTTTTT
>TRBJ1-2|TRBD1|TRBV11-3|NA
CASSSTGVYGYTF
TGTGCCAGCAGCTCGACAGGGGTCTATGGCTACACCTTC
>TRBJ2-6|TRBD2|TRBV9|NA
CASSVPPGGVGANVLTF
TGTGCCAGCAGCGTTCCCCCTGGGGGGGTCGGGGCCAACGTCCTGACTTTC
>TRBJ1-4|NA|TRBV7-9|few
CASSKLDSTTNEKLFF
TGTGCCAGCAGCAAACTGGACAGTACAACTAATGAAAAACTGTTTTTT
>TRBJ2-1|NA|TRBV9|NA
CASSVGGGPKEQFF
TGTGCCAGCAGCGTAGGAGGAGGGCCGAAGGAGCAGTTCTTC
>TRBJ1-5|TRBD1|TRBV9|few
CASSVGFRGVQPQHF
TGTGCCAGCAGCGTAGGATTCAGGGGGGTTCAGCCCCAGCATTTT
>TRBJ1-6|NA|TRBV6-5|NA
CASSRKGDNSPLHF
TGTGCCAGCAGTCGGAAAGGGGATAATTCACCCCTCCACTTT
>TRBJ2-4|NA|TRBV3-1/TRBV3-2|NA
CASSRVDSKNIQYF
TGTGCCAGCAGCCGGGTAGACAGTAAAAACATTCAGTACTTC
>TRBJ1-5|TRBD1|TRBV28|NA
CASSQTGGRSNQPQHF
TGTGCCAGCAGCCAAACAGGGGGCAGGAGCAATCAGCCCCAGCATTTT
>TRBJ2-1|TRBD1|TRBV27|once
CATYGTGTGNNEQFF
TGTGCCACCTATGGAACCGGGACAGGCAACAATGAGCAGTTCTTC
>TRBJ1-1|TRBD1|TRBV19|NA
CASSPWTGGETEAFF
TGTGCCAGTAGTCCGTGGACAGGGGGGGAGACTGAAGCTTTCTTT
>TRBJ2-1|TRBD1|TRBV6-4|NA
CASSPGTGTYNEQFF
TGTGCCAGCAGCCCCGGGACAGGGACTTACAATGAGCAGTTCTTC
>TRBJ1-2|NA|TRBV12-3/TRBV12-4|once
CASRDSGSYTF
TGTGCCAGCAGGGACTCAGGATCCTACACCTTC
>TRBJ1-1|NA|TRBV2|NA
CASSVPGTDITEAFF
TGTGCCAGCAGTGTCCCTGGGACTGATATTACTGAAGCTTTCTTT
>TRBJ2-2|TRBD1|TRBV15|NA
CATSRGQGTTGELFF
TGTGCCACCAGCAGAGGACAGGGGACGACCGGGGAGCTGTTTTTT
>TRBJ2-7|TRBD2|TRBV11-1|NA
CASSSTSGRGRWQYF
TGTGCCAGCAGCTCCACTAGCGGGAGAGGAAGATGGCAGTACTTC
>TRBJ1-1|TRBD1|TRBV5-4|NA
CASSVTGVIAEAFF
TGTGCCAGCAGCGTTACAGGGGTGATTGCTGAAGCTTTCTTT
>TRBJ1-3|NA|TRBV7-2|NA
CASSPAGAFSGNTIYF
TGTGCCAGCAGCCCTGCGGGAGCCTTCTCTGGAAACACCATATATTTT
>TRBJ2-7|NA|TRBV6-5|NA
CASSYSPGETYEQYF
TGTGCCAGCAGTTACTCTCCCGGGGAGACGTACGAGCAGTACTTC
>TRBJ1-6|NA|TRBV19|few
CASSIYQETPLHF
TGTGCCAGTAGTATATATCAGGAAACACCCCTCCACTTT